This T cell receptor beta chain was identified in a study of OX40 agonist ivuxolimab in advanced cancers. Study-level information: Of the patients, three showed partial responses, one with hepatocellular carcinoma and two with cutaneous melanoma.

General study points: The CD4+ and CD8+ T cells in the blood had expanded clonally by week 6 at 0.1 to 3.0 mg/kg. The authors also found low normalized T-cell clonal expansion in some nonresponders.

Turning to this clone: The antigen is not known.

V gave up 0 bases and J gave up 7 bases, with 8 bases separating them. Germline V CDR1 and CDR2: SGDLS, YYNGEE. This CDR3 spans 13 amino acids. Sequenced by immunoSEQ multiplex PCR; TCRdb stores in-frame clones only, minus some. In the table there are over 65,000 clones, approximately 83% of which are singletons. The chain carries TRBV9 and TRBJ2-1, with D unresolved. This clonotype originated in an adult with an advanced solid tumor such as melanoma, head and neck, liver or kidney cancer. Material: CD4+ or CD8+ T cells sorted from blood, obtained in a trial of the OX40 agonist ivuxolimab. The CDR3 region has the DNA TGTGCCAGCAGCGTAGAATCAGGAAATGAGCAGTTCTTC. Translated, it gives CASSVESGNEQFF.